Below, 18 T cell receptor beta chains from the same sample are listed, as sequenced in a study of shared T cell receptors in the human thymus. The repertoire was sequenced with immunoSEQ multiplex PCR; TCRdb's copy has only in-frame clones and lacks some. This table has roughly 560,000 clones, around 78% appearing once. Another study also made use of these data, one on human thymus T cells.

The sequencing sample was made of thymocytes. These TCRs come from a boy under two years old with a congenital heart defect.

V gene TRBV4-2 combines with J gene TRBJ2-1; 13 bases align to TRBD2. V shed 0 bases, J shed 5 bases, and the junction held 10 bases outside the gene matches. This CDR3 is built from 19 residues. Germline V lookup: CDR1 LGHNA, CDR2 YNFKEQ. CDR3 DNA: TGTGCCAGCAGCCAAGAAACACTAGCGGGAGGGCCGAGAAACAATGAGCAGTTCTTC. Translated, it gives CASSQETLAGGPRNNEQFF.

The rearrangement joins TRBV5-4 to TRBJ2-7; 12 nucleotides align to TRBD2. J was trimmed by 3 bases and V by 3 bases; bases with no gene match: 7. Germline CDR1 reads SGHNT; CDR2 reads YYREEE (reference sequence). CDR3 length: 16 amino acids. This CDR3 reads CASSSPLAGGFYEQYF. The DNA of the CDR3 is TGTGCCAGCAGCTCCCCCCTAGCGGGAGGGTTCTACGAGCAGTACTTC.

The chain is built from TRBV19 and TRBJ1-1; the D gene is possibly TRBD1 (6 bases). Trimming removed 0 bases at V and 7 bases at J, with 15 bases between. CDR3 length: 15 residues. The germline V gene encodes CDR1 LNHDA and CDR2 SQIVND (reference sequence). Here the CDR3 DNA reads TGTGCCAGTAGTATAGATGGCCCACAGGGCGATGAAGCTTTCTTT. This sequence encodes CASSIDGPQGDEAFF.

This chain uses TRBV4-2 with TRBJ1-1; 7 positions agree with TRBD1. The CDR3 is 14 amino acids. Trimming cost V 4 bases and J 1 base; bases outside gene matches: 3. Germline-derived CDR1 and CDR2 are LGHNA and YNFKEQ. CDR3 protein: CASSRYRGNTEAFF. The CDR3 coding sequence is TGTGCCAGCAGCCGCTACAGGGGGAACACTGAAGCTTTCTTT.

The chain combines TRBV5-6 with TRBJ2-3, with D hard to call. The CDR3 sequence is 15 residues long. The germline V gene encodes CDR1 SGHDT and CDR2 YYEEEE. V lost 0 bases, J lost 2 bases, and 10 bases lay in between. CDR3 in DNA: TGTGCCAGCAGCTTGGAATGGCAGATCACAGATACGCAGTATTTT. This encodes CASSLEWQITDTQYF.

The V call is TRBV12-5, the J call TRBJ2-6; possible D gene TRBD1, 6 bases. The V end lost 1 base, the J end lost 0 bases, and 19 bases lay between the germline ends. The CDR3 sequence is 20 residues long. In germline, CDR1 is LGHNT, CDR2 FRNRAP. This CDR3 is CASGLERGHPSSSGANVLTF. CDR3 coding DNA: TGTGCTAGTGGTTTGGAAAGGGGACACCCCAGCTCCTCTGGGGCCAACGTCCTGACTTTC.

V is TRBV7-2 and J is TRBJ1-3; maybe TRBD1 (6 bases). This CDR3 spans 17 amino acids. V gave up 5 bases and J gave up 4 bases, with 21 bases separating them. The germline gives CDR1 SGHTA, CDR2 FQGNSA. CDR3 nucleotide sequence: TGTGCCAGCAGCGAATCCCCCACAGGGAAAATGGGAAACACCATATATTTT. Translated: CASSESPTGKMGNTIYF.

J is TRBJ2-1 and V is TRBV6-4, with TRBD1 identical over 8 bases. V was clipped by 0 bases and J by 6 bases; unmatched bases: 7. Germline V CDR1 and CDR2: MRHNA, SNTAGT. The CDR3 is 16 residues long. The CDR3 sequence is CASSDSTGDEGNEQFF. CDR3 DNA sequence: TGTGCCAGCAGTGACTCGACAGGGGATGAGGGCAATGAGCAGTTCTTC.

The rearrangement joins TRBV27 to TRBJ2-3; 8 bases match TRBD2. The CDR3 extends over 15 amino acids. The germline V gene encodes CDR1 MNHEY and CDR2 SMNVEV (reference sequence). V shed 6 bases, J shed 2 bases, and the junction held 7 bases outside the gene matches. The CDR3 DNA follows: TGTGCCAGCAGCCCCCGGACTAGCCTCACAGATACGCAGTATTTT. The encoded protein is CASSPRTSLTDTQYF.

The V call is TRBV9, the J call TRBJ2-7; maybe TRBD2 (6 bases). The CDR3 has 15 amino acids. Trimming left V 3 bases short and J 2 bases short, with 15 bases between. Germline V gene sequence: CDR1 SGDLS, CDR2 YYNGEE. CDR3 coding DNA: TGTGCCAGCAGCGAGTCCGGAGGGAAACCCTACGAGCAGTACTTC. This codes for CASSESGGKPYEQYF.

In its sample, this clone was seen once. The V and J genes are TRBV4-3 and TRBJ2-1; no clear D gene. The V gene lost 0 bases and the J gene lost 9 bases, with 15 bases spanning the gap. CDR1 and CDR2 from the germline V gene are LGHNA and YSLEER. The CDR3 is 15 residues long. The CDR3 nucleotides read TGCGCCAGCAGCCAAGAGATGAGGCTAGACGGTGAGCAGTTCTTC. Translation: CASSQEMRLDGEQFF.

The V call is TRBV2, the J call TRBJ2-5; D remains unclear. Trimming stripped 7 bases from V and 2 bases from J, with 2 bases between. Germline V CDR1 and CDR2: SNHLY, FYNNEI. The CDR3 runs to 10 residues. For the CDR3, the DNA is TGTGCCAGCACACAAGAGACCCAGTACTTC. This gives the protein CASTQETQYF.

The CDR3 sequence: CASSPQPGGTEAFF. The CDR3, as DNA: TGTGCCAGCAGCCCCCAGCCAGGGGGTACTGAAGCTTTCTTT. The V gene is TRBV4-2, the J gene TRBJ1-1; 7 bases map to TRBD1. Per germline, CDR1 LGHNA and CDR2 YNFKEQ. J was trimmed by 5 bases and V by 4 bases; bases with no gene match: 7. This CDR3 is built from 14 residues.

V and J are TRBV27 and TRBJ2-7; 7 nucleotides line up with TRBD2. V dropped 6 bases and J dropped 3; count of bases not matched to a gene: 8. CDR3 size: 14 residues. Germline values: CDR1 MNHEY, CDR2 SMNVEV (reference sequence). This CDR3 is CASRLASGFYEQYF. As DNA, the CDR3 is TGTGCCAGCAGACTGGCTAGCGGTTTCTACGAGCAGTACTTC.

The chain employs TRBV15 and TRBJ2-4; 8 nucleotides match TRBD2. J was trimmed by 11 bases and V by 1 base; bases with no gene match: 10. The length of the CDR3 is 15 residues. Looked up from germline, CDR1 is LNHNV and CDR2 is YYDKDF (reference sequence). This chain's CDR3 is CATSRGGGRPGVQYF. The CDR3 bases are TGTGCCACCAGCAGAGGCGGGGGGAGGCCGGGGGTTCAGTACTTC.

The genes are TRBV25-1 and TRBJ2-7; 7 bases fit TRBD2. V shed 1 base and J 3 bases; nucleotides not matched to a gene: 3. Per germline, CDR1 MGHDK and CDR2 SYGVNS. This CDR3 has 14 amino acids. The CDR3: CASSEWAGDYEQYF. The CDR3 bases are TGTGCCAGCAGTGAATGGGCGGGAGACTACGAGCAGTACTTC.

The chain links TRBV11-2 to TRBJ2-7; D might be TRBD2 (6 bases). Germline values: CDR1 SGHAT, CDR2 FQNNGV. There are 12 residues in the CDR3. The V end was cut by 1 base, the J end by 6 bases, with 7 bases between. CDR3 nucleotides: TGTGCCAGCAGCTTAGCGGGGGTCGAGCAGTACTTC. Its translation: CASSLAGVEQYF. Using reference TRBV11-2 and TRBJ2-7 for the parts outside the CDR3, the full variable domain is EAGVAQSPRYKIIEKRQSVAFWCNPISGHATLYWYQQILGQGPKLLIQFQNNGVVDDSQLPKDRFSAERLKGVDSTLKIQPAKLEDSAVYLCASSLAGVEQYFGPGTRLTVT.

This clone was seen more than once but under ten times. V and J are TRBV11-2 and TRBJ2-7; the match to TRBD2 covers 9 bases. V gave up 0 bases and J gave up 6 bases; unmatched junction bases: 3. The length of the CDR3 is 14 residues. Germline CDR1 reads SGHAT; CDR2 reads FQNNGV. The CDR3 loop reads CASSLDVSGSEQYF. CDR3 bases: TGTGCCAGCAGCTTAGATGTTAGCGGGAGCGAGCAGTACTTC.